This entry describes one T cell receptor (beta chain). What it binds is not known. V gave up 2 bases and J gave up 6 bases; unmatched junction bases: 12. This CDR3 has 18 residues. Germline-derived CDR1 and CDR2 are LGHNA and YNFKEQ. Sequencing used immunoSEQ multiplex PCR; TCRdb keeps in-frame clones, though not all of them. Counted here are more than 45,000 clones, under 90% occurring once; the ten biggest clones make up around 0.6%. The entry originates in a study of memory CD4+ T cells and cytomegalovirus serostatus. Study-level points and caveats: Each of approximately 70 CMV-associated TCRbeta sequences occurred in one to five individuals. CMV serostatus prediction reached median AUC approximately 0.95, or 0.91 with US-trained model.

Single viable CD3+CD4+CD8-CD45RO+ cells were sorted as the memory CD4+ T cells. This chain links TRBV4-2 with TRBJ2-2, with 10 bases fitting TRBD2. The sequence was collected from an adult in good health and CMV-seronegative. Sequenced: memory CD4+ T cells from blood. CDR3 amino acids: CASSQPLASGGAAGELFF. CDR3 nucleotide sequence: TGTGCCAGCAGCCAACCCTTGGCAAGCGGGGGGGCCGCCGGGGAGCTGTTTTTT.